One T cell receptor (beta chain) is described in this entry. Its antigen is not known. This sample stems from a study of OX40 agonist ivuxolimab in advanced cancers. Study information: Patients received ivuxolimab, an intravenous treatment, every 2 weeks at 0.01 to 10 mg/kg. Participants, roughly 81% male, averaged about 59 years of age, ranging from roughly 23 to 80. A partial response was reached by three patients: one with hepatocellular carcinoma and two with cutaneous melanoma. Findings of the study overall: The work left the antigen specificity of expanded peripheral T cells undetermined.

The method was immunoSEQ multiplex PCR; TCRdb's version includes in-frame clones alone and lacks a portion of them. The data contain 30,000 to 40,000 clones, about 92% of them seen just once; the ten biggest clones take up less than 30%. The sequence came from an adult with an advanced solid tumor such as melanoma, head and neck, liver or kidney cancer. The source material was CD4+ or CD8+ T cells sorted from blood, sampled in a trial of the OX40 agonist ivuxolimab.

The CDR3 loop reads CASSEGQVHGYTF. Written as DNA, the CDR3 is TGTGCCAGCAGTGAAGGTCAGGTGCATGGCTACACCTTC. The chain carries TRBV2 and TRBJ1-2; D is ambiguous. There are 13 residues in the CDR3. Germline values: CDR1 SNHLY, CDR2 FYNNEI. V lost 1 base, J lost 6 bases, and 9 bases lay in between. Full variable domain (remainder filled in from reference TRBV2 and TRBJ1-2): EPEVTQTPSHQVTQMGQEVILRCVPISNHLYFYWYRQILGQKVEFLVSFYNNEISEKSEIFDDQFSVERPDGSNFTLKIRSTKLEDSAMYFCASSEGQVHGYTFGSGTRLTVV.